This T cell receptor (beta chain) was identified in a study of early T cells in non-severe SARS-CoV-2 infection. The library protocol tagged individual cDNA molecules with unique molecular identifiers. TCRdb used MiXCR to reprocess the 5' RACE reads, holding one entry per CDR3 protein. The table has approximately 77,000 distinct CDR3 sequences, approximately 12% seen once; the top ten hold about 3%. The germline V gene has CDR1 SQVTM and CDR2 ANQGSEA. CDR3 length equals 11 residues. The ends were cut back, 3 bases at V and 0 bases at J, with 2 bases in the middle. The chain uses TRBV29-1 and TRBJ1-1; D not resolved. The TCR was taken from an adult who was a healthcare worker with PCR-confirmed SARS-CoV-2 infection or an uninfected control (not recorded which). The sequencing sample was made of whole blood. CDR3 DNA sequence: TGCAGCGTTGACATGAACACTGAAGCTTTCTTT. Translating it yields CSVDMNTEAFF.